The entry below describes one TCR beta chain. The germline CDR1 and CDR2 sequences are MNHEY and SMNVEV (reference sequence). This CDR3 has 13 amino acids. V lost 3 bases and J lost 1, with 3 bases in between. In the source study's methods: ImmunoSEQ gave junction-only sequences without quality scores, so filtering differed. The protocol was immunoSEQ multiplex PCR, while the TCRdb copy is restricted to in-frame clones and leaves out a portion. The DNA was the basis for D and trimming; V, J and clone size are from that table. The repertoire holds around 1.5 million clones, with 95% to 99% as singletons. This sample was taken from a study of shared clonotypes between healthy human individuals.

The clonotype comes from a man between 25 and 39 years old in good health. The chain combines TRBV27 with TRBJ2-2; no reliable D call. The sample consisted of naive CD4+ T cells sorted from blood. Noted subset: CD45RA+ positively selected. The CDR3 is CASSFQNTGELFF. The CDR3 DNA is TGTGCCAGCAGTTTCCAGAACACCGGGGAGCTGTTTTTT.